Below, 28 T cell receptor beta chains from the same sample are listed, as sequenced in a study of CD8 T cells in ankylosing spondylitis. Study-wide results and caveats: Seemingly characteristic of ankylosing spondylitis blood was a TCR beta motif consisting of 7 or 8 highly homologous variants.

Their antigen targets remain unknown. Each CDR3 protein gets one entry after TCRdb re-called the 5' RACE reads with MiXCR. The profile shows about 750,000 distinct CDR3 sequences, 19% of them singletons. Sequenced: blood, either unsorted or a sorted T cell fraction (not recorded which). The receptors here all came from a male donor with ankylosing spondylitis.

CDR3 amino acids: CASSYSPTPETQYF. The DNA for the CDR3 is TGTGCCAGCAGTTACTCTCCCACCCCCGAGACCCAGTACTTC. The chain links TRBV6-5 to TRBJ2-5; no reliable D call. Trimming took off 0 bases at V and 5 bases at J, with 10 bases between the two ends. Germline CDR1 is MNHEY and CDR2 is SVGAGI. This CDR3 has 14 residues.

This clonotype came up a few times. The chain joins TRBV30 to TRBJ1-5, with unresolved D. Per the germline V gene, CDR1 is GTSNPN and CDR2 is SVGIG (reference sequence). This CDR3 has 13 residues. Trimming pared 1 base from V and 1 base from J, leaving 5 bases between. The CDR3 sequence is CAWSGGSNQPQHF. In DNA, the CDR3 is TGTGCCTGGAGTGGAGGGAGCAATCAGCCCCAGCATTTT. The whole variable domain, filled in from reference TRBV30 and TRBJ1-5, reads SQTIHQWPATLVQPVGSPLSLECTVEGTSNPNLYWYRQAAGRGLQLLFYSVGIGQISSEVPQNLSASRPQDRQFILSSKKLLLSDSGFYLCAWSGGSNQPQHFGDGTRLSIL.

The V gene is TRBV7-9, the J gene TRBJ1-2, with D perhaps TRBD1 (6 bases). The CDR3 has 17 amino acids. Germline-derived CDR1 and CDR2 are SEHNR and FQNEAQ (reference sequence). The V end lost 2 bases, the J end lost 2 bases, and 18 bases lay between the germline ends. Written as DNA, the CDR3 is TGTGCCAGCAGCTTAAGGACCAAGGGGGACTCGAACTATGGCTACACCTTC. Translated, it gives CASSLRTKGDSNYGYTF.

Only a few counts were recorded for this clonotype. The chain links TRBV29-1 to TRBJ1-5; possibly TRBD1 for D (6 bases). Germline V CDR1 and CDR2: SQVTM, ANQGSEA. Trimming shortened V by 6 bases and J by 0 bases, and 12 bases separated the two germline ends. The CDR3 totals 14 residues. The CDR3 DNA reads as TGCAGCGTGAGTATGGGGGCTAGCAATCAGCCCCAGCATTTT. It translates to CSVSMGASNQPQHF.

This clonotype showed up just a few times. V is TRBV7-9 and J is TRBJ2-7; perhaps D is TRBD1 or TRBD2 (5 bases each). The V gene lost 5 bases and the J gene lost 0 bases, with 20 bases spanning the gap. Per germline, CDR1 SEHNR and CDR2 FQNEAQ (reference sequence). This CDR3 contains 17 residues. In DNA form, the CDR3 reads TGTGCCAGCAGCCCCCGAGGGGTCGCTGGGCTCTCCTACGAGCAGTACTTC. It specifies CASSPRGVAGLSYEQYF.

This clonotype has just a few counts. J is TRBJ2-3 and V is TRBV9, with 8 bases fitting TRBD2. This CDR3 comprises 17 residues. Germline V gene sequence: CDR1 SGDLS, CDR2 YYNGEE. V lost 3 bases to trimming and J lost 0 bases; unmatched junction nucleotides: 9. The CDR3 region has the DNA TGTGCCAGCAGCGCCAGGACTAGCCCTGGTAGCACAGATACGCAGTATTTT. Its protein product is CASSARTSPGSTDTQYF.

This clonotype turned up a few times. This chain joins TRBV28 and TRBJ2-3; unclear D gene. V gave up 5 bases and J gave up 8 bases, with 8 bases separating them. This CDR3 comprises 11 residues. Germline V gene sequence: CDR1 MDHEN, CDR2 SYDVKM. CDR3 sequence reads: CASSRRTTQYF. CDR3 nucleotides: TGTGCCAGCAGTCGTAGGACTACGCAGTATTTT.

This chain links TRBV4-3 with TRBJ2-5; D may correspond to TRBD1 or TRBD2 (5 bases each). V was pared by 2 bases and J by 3 bases, with 10 bases between. The CDR3 is 14 amino acids. Germline V gene sequence: CDR1 LGHNA, CDR2 YSLEER. Here the CDR3 DNA reads TGCGCCAGCAGCCAACTGGGGGAAAAAGAGACCCAGTACTTC. It encodes CASSQLGEKETQYF.

This clonotype was counted between two and nine times. The CDR3 region is CASSLVGGSGSYNEQFF. The CDR3 DNA is TGCGCCAGCAGCTTGGTTGGGGGGTCCGGCTCCTACAATGAGCAGTTCTTC. This chain uses TRBV5-1 with TRBJ2-1, with D tentatively TRBD2 (6 bases). The germline V gene has CDR1 SGHRS and CDR2 YFSETQ. The CDR3 spans 17 residues. Trimming shortened V by 0 bases and J by 0 bases, and 13 bases separated the two germline ends.

The rearrangement links TRBV3-1 to TRBJ1-4; D gene ambiguous. V was clipped by 3 bases and J by 2 bases, with 1 base between them. The germline gives CDR1 LGHDT, CDR2 YNNKEL (reference sequence). The CDR3 has 12 residues. CDR3 protein: CASSQTNEKLFF. In DNA form, the CDR3 reads TGTGCCAGCAGCCAGACTAATGAAAAACTGTTTTTT.

A few counts support this clonotype. The chain links TRBV18 to TRBJ1-3; no clear D gene. The V gene lost 2 bases and the J gene lost 8 bases, with 10 bases spanning the gap. Germline-derived CDR1 and CDR2 are KGHSH and LQKENI. The CDR3 contains 13 residues. The CDR3 protein is CASSPGYGDTIYF. The DNA for the CDR3 is TGTGCCAGCTCACCAGGGTACGGCGACACCATATATTTT. Based on the CDR3 plus reference TRBV18 and TRBJ1-3, the full variable domain is NAGVMQNPRHLVRRRGQEARLRCSPMKGHSHVYWYRQLPEEGLKFMVYLQKENIIDESGMPKERFSAEFPKEGPSILRIQQVVRGDSAAYFCASSPGYGDTIYFGEGSWLTVV.

The sample holds a few counts of this clonotype. The chain uses TRBV21-1 and TRBJ1-2. TRBV21-1 is tagged as a pseudogene. The CDR3 sequence is 16 residues long. The CDR3 region has the DNA TGTGCCAGCAGCAAAGAACGAGGACAACGGAGCGGGGGCTACACCTTC. Its protein is CASSKERGQRSGGYTF.

This clonotype was counted a few times. The V and J genes are TRBV5-1 and TRBJ2-1; 11 bases match TRBD2. V trimming: 4 bases; J trimming: 7 bases; junction bases outside the gene matches: 10. From germline, CDR1 is SGHRS and CDR2 YFSETQ. CDR3 size: 16 residues. The CDR3 protein is CASSPIAGGPLNEQFF. In DNA form, the CDR3 reads TGCGCCAGCAGCCCAATAGCGGGAGGGCCCCTGAATGAGCAGTTCTTC.

In this sample, this clonotype turned up a few times. The J gene is TRBJ1-4, the V gene TRBV10-3; TRBD1 agrees at 8 bases. This CDR3 has 13 residues. Trimming cost V 10 bases and J 7 bases; bases outside gene matches: 8. CDR1 and CDR2 (germline): ENHRY, SYGVKD. The CDR3 reads CATKDRAREKLFF. CDR3 nucleotides: TGTGCCACCAAGGACAGGGCGCGTGAAAAACTGTTTTTT.

This clonotype was found a few times. This chain joins TRBV3-1 and TRBJ2-1; D unclear. From germline, CDR1 is LGHDT and CDR2 YNNKEL (reference sequence). CDR3 size: 14 residues. V was pared by 3 bases and J by 0 bases, with 6 bases between. The CDR3 loop is CASSHFDSYNEQFF. In nucleotides, the CDR3 is TGTGCCAGCAGCCACTTCGACTCCTACAATGAGCAGTTCTTC.

This chain joins TRBV7-9 and TRBJ1-1; D ambiguous. In germline, CDR1 is SEHNR, CDR2 FQNEAQ (reference sequence). Trimming cost V 5 bases and J 2 bases, with 9 bases left between them. The CDR3 contains 13 residues. The CDR3 reads CASSAPANTEAFF. CDR3 nucleotides: TGTGCCAGCAGCGCCCCGGCCAACACTGAAGCTTTCTTT.

There are a few counts of this clonotype. V gene TRBV5-1 combines with J gene TRBJ1-1; D possibly corresponds to TRBD1 (5 bases). The germline V gene has CDR1 SGHRS and CDR2 YFSETQ. This CDR3 comprises 14 residues. V lost 5 bases, J lost 0 bases, and 11 bases lay in between. CDR3 in DNA: TGCGCCAGCAGTAAATCAGGGATGAACACTGAAGCTTTCTTT. Encoded protein: CASSKSGMNTEAFF.

This clonotype has more than one count but fewer than ten. The missing conserved phenylalanine or tryptophan at the end of this CDR3 makes a read error likely. Because the CDR3's place on the DNA is in doubt, the DNA is left out and the CDR3 is given as listed by TCRdb. This chain joins TRBV15 and TRBJ2-7; the table names TRBD1, a call not compared with the DNA. The germline gives CDR1 LNHNV, CDR2 YYDKDF (reference sequence). The CDR3 is 13 amino acids in total, end residues counted. CDR3 amino acids: CATSRGTSGQVFA.

The table lists this clonotype with a few counts. The V and J genes are TRBV5-1 and TRBJ1-2; 7 bases align to TRBD1. The CDR3 runs 15 residues. Germline V gives CDR1 SGHRS, CDR2 YFSETQ. V was clipped by 1 base and J by 4 bases; unmatched bases: 7. The DNA of the CDR3 is TGCGCCAGCAGCTTGACCCCGGGACAGCGCTATGGCTACACCTTC. Protein product: CASSLTPGQRYGYTF.

This chain joins TRBV27 and TRBJ2-1; 8 bases align to TRBD1. The CDR3 sequence is 18 residues long. Trimming cost V 2 bases and J 6 bases; bases outside gene matches: 15. CDR1 is MNHEY and CDR2 is SMNVEV in the germline V gene (reference sequence). CDR3: CASSLRKPGQGVANEQFF. In nucleotides, the CDR3 is TGTGCCAGCAGTTTACGAAAACCCGGACAGGGCGTAGCCAATGAGCAGTTCTTC.

The chain recombines TRBV21-1 with TRBJ2-5; the table gives TRBD1 as D, unverified against the DNA. TRBV21-1 is recorded as a pseudogene. This CDR3 region has 14 residues. The CDR3 DNA is TGTGCCGCGCCGGCAGGGGGCCACCAAGAGACCCAGTACTTC. Translation gives CAAPAGGHQETQYF.

This clonotype was recorded only once. The genes are TRBV12-3 or TRBV12-4 and TRBJ2-7; no clear D gene. The germline V and J ends were trimmed by 6 bases and 7 bases, with 19 bases remaining between them. The CDR3 is made up of 14 amino acids. The CDR3: CASSPGEAPREQYF. The CDR3, as DNA: TGTGCCAGCAGCCCTGGTGAGGCCCCCAGGGAGCAGTACTTC.

The chain is built from TRBV6-1 and TRBJ2-1; TRBD2 aligns across 8 bases. CDR3 length equals 13 residues. From germline, CDR1 is MNHNS and CDR2 SASEGT. Trimming at V came to 2 bases and at J to 10 bases, leaving 4 bases not matched to a gene. DNA of the CDR3: TGTGCCAGCAGTGAATCGGGCGGGAGGGAGCAGTTCTTC. It codes for CASSESGGREQFF.

This clonotype was found a few times. The chain carries TRBV12-3 or TRBV12-4 and TRBJ2-3; TRBD2 agrees at 11 bases. V lost 2 bases to trimming and J lost 3 bases; unmatched junction nucleotides: 7. This CDR3 spans 17 amino acids. The CDR3 is CASSLHSGRAGTDTQYF. In DNA form, the CDR3 reads TGTGCCAGCAGTTTACATAGCGGGAGGGCCGGGACAGATACGCAGTATTTT.

CDR3 DNA sequence: TGTGCCAGCAGGGACAGGGAGCATCAGCCCCAGCATTTT. Amino acid sequence: CASRDREHQPQHF. This rearrangement joins TRBV28 to TRBJ1-5, with 8 bases fitting TRBD1. After removal of 6 bases from V and 5 bases from J, the junction contained 3 bases not matched to a gene. Germline V gene data show CDR1 as MDHEN and CDR2 as SYDVKM. This CDR3 has 13 residues.

This clonotype has a handful of counts. V usage is TRBV5-1 and J usage is TRBJ2-1; 7 nucleotides agree with TRBD2. This CDR3 contains 15 residues. The V gene's germline CDR1 is SGHRS and CDR2 YFSETQ. The junction had 3 bases not matched to a gene; V was cut back by 1 base and J by 2 bases. In nucleotides, the CDR3 is TGCGCCAGCAGCTTGAGCGGGAATACCTACAATGAGCAGTTCTTC. Its protein is CASSLSGNTYNEQFF.

This clonotype was seen a few times. CDR3 region: CASSLYASWNEQYF. The CDR3 region has the DNA TGTGCCAGCAGCTTATACGCCTCATGGAACGAGCAGTACTTC. The rearrangement uses TRBV7-9 and TRBJ2-7; D not certain. The CDR3 loop spans 14 amino acids. V was pared by 2 bases and J by 5 bases, with 13 bases between. Per the germline V gene, CDR1 is SEHNR and CDR2 is FQNEAQ (reference sequence). The entire variable domain, with the rest obtained from reference TRBV7-9 and TRBJ2-7, is as follows: DTGVSQNPRHKITKRGQNVTFRCDPISEHNRLYWYRQTLGQGPEFLTYFQNEAQLEKSRLLSDRFSAERPKGSFSTLEIQRTEQGDSAMYLCASSLYASWNEQYFGPGTRLTVT.

This clonotype appeared a few times. The V call is TRBV10-3, the J call TRBJ1-2; perhaps TRBD1 as D (5 bases). The germline V gene has CDR1 ENHRY and CDR2 SYGVKD. V dropped 4 bases and J dropped 0 bases, with 9 bases sitting between them. This CDR3 has 14 residues. CDR3 protein: CAISVGAANYGYTF. The CDR3 coding sequence is TGTGCCATCAGTGTCGGGGCAGCTAACTATGGCTACACCTTC.